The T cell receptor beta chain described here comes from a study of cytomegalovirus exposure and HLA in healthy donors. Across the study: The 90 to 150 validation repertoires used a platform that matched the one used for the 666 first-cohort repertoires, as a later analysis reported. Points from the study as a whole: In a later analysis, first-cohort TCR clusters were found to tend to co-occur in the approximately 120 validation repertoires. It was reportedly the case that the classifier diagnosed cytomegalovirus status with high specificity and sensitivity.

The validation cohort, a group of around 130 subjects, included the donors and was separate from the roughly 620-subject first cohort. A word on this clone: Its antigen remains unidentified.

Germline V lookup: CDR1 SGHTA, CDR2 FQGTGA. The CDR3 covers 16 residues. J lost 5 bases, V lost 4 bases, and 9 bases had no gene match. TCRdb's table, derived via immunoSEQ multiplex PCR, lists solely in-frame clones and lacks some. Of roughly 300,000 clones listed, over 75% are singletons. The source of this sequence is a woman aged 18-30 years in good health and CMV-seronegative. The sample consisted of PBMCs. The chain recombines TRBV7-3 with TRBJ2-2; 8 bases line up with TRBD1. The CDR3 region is CASSSRAGGSTGELFF. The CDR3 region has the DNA TGTGCCAGCAGCTCCCGGGCAGGGGGCAGTACCGGGGAGCTGTTTTTT.